The 22 T cell receptor beta chains below all came from one sample that was sequenced in a study of blood T cell repertoires in COVID-19. TCRdb's copy holds only in-frame clones and misses some; the assay was immunoSEQ multiplex PCR. The table lists some 130,000 clones, approximately 78% of them singletons. The specimen sequenced was peripheral blood. The receptors originated from a man aged 60 to 75 who had recovered from COVID-19.

CDR3 amino acids: CASSQGPSRTDTQYF. The CDR3 DNA reads as TGTGCCAGCAGCCAGGGGCCCTCCCGCACAGATACGCAGTATTTT. The V and J genes are TRBV3-1 (or the pseudogene TRBV3-2) and TRBJ2-3, with D maybe TRBD1 (5 bases). CDR1 LGHDT and CDR2 YNNKEL come from the germline V gene (reference sequence). The CDR3 extends over 15 amino acids. Trimming left V 3 bases short and J 1 base short, with 11 bases between.

The table lists this clone with a count of one. At one end the junction does not follow the germline gene, possibly because of a read error. This chain connects TRBV7-7 to TRBJ2-1; a weak D match, TRBD2 (6 bases). Germline V gene data show CDR1 as SSHAT and CDR2 as FNYEAQ (reference sequence). The CDR3 covers 14 residues. CDR3 nucleotides: TGTGCTAGCAGCTTAACTAGCCTAGACAATGAGCAGTTCTTC. Amino acid sequence: CASSLTSLDNEQFF.

The V gene is TRBV24-1, the J gene TRBJ1-2, with TRBD1 identical over 10 bases. V dropped 6 bases and J dropped 7; count of bases not matched to a gene: 4. Germline V gives CDR1 KGHDR, CDR2 SFDVKD. CDR3 length: 13 residues. CDR3 sequence (DNA): TGTGCCACCAGTCCCGGGACAGGGGTTGGCTACACCTTC. Encoded protein: CATSPGTGVGYTF.

This chain joins TRBV19 and TRBJ1-5; 8 nucleotides match TRBD1. Per germline, CDR1 LNHDA and CDR2 SQIVND (reference sequence). Losses at the gene ends were 1 base for V and 4 bases for J; bases not matched to a gene: 3. The CDR3 consists of 15 residues. CDR3 DNA sequence: TGTGCCAGTAGTATAGCACAGGGGGTTAATCAGCCCCAGCATTTT. It specifies CASSIAQGVNQPQHF.

As regards this clone: At one boundary the junction diverges from the germline segment, which might be a read error. The CDR3 DNA follows: TGCAGCGCCGGGACTAGCAGAAGTAACTTC. This encodes CSAGTSRSNF. This chain uses TRBV29-1 with TRBJ2-5; 9 nucleotides line up with TRBD2. Germline CDR1 is SQVTM and CDR2 is ANQGSEA. The CDR3 has 10 amino acids. Variable domain in full (rest from reference TRBV29-1 and TRBJ2-5): SAVISQKPSRDICQRGTSLTIQCQVDSQVTMMFWYRQQPGQSLTLIATANQGSEATYESGFVIDKFPISRPNLTFSTLTVSNMSPEDSSIYLCSAGTSRSNFGPGTRLLVL.

The chain employs TRBV4-3 and TRBJ2-1, with 9 positions matching TRBD2. CDR3 length equals 16 residues. The germline CDR1 and CDR2 sequences are LGHNA and YSLEER. V was clipped by 4 bases and J by 5 bases; unmatched bases: 9. CDR3 sequence reads: CASSPSSGRSHNEQFF. CDR3 nucleotides: TGCGCCAGCAGCCCCAGTAGCGGGAGATCCCACAATGAGCAGTTCTTC.

The CDR3 is CASSAPAGNSYEQYF. CDR3 DNA: TGTGCCAGCAGCGCCCCCGCCGGGAACTCCTACGAGCAGTACTTC. The chain has TRBV27 and TRBJ2-7; weak D call: TRBD2 (5 bases). Germline V gives CDR1 MNHEY, CDR2 SMNVEV (reference sequence). The germline V and J ends were trimmed by 6 bases and 0 bases, with 15 bases remaining between them. The CDR3 is made up of 15 amino acids.

The chain has TRBV3-1 (or the pseudogene TRBV3-2) and TRBJ2-2, with D possibly matching TRBD1 (6 bases). With 2 bases removed from V and 7 bases from J, the gap between germline ends came to 11 bases. Germline CDR1 and CDR2: LGHDT and YNNKEL (reference sequence). The CDR3 contains 14 residues. The DNA for the CDR3 is TGTGCCAGCAGCCAAACTGGGGGCGGCGGGGAGCTGTTTTTT. The encoded protein is CASSQTGGGGELFF.

The V gene is TRBV18, the J gene TRBJ1-1; D is uncertain. Trimming took off 7 bases at V and 0 bases at J, with 6 bases between the two ends. Germline loops: CDR1 KGHSH, CDR2 LQKENI. This CDR3 comprises 12 residues. This CDR3 reads CASCGMNTEAFF. For the CDR3, the DNA is TGTGCCAGCTGCGGAATGAACACTGAAGCTTTCTTT. The whole variable domain, remainder taken from reference TRBV18 and TRBJ1-1, is NAGVMQNPRHLVRRRGQEARLRCSPMKGHSHVYWYRQLPEEGLKFMVYLQKENIIDESGMPKERFSAEFPKEGPSILRIQQVVRGDSAAYFCASCGMNTEAFFGQGTRLTVV.

The chain couples TRBV6-1 to TRBJ2-3; the match to TRBD2 covers 11 bases. V shed 1 base, J shed 6 bases, and the junction held 6 bases outside the gene matches. Per the germline V gene, CDR1 is MNHNS and CDR2 is SASEGT. This CDR3 comprises 16 residues. CDR3 loop: CASSEVTSGSRDTQYF. The CDR3 nucleotides are TGTGCCAGCAGTGAAGTCACTAGCGGGAGTCGGGATACGCAGTATTTT.

This clone was counted a few times. The chain employs TRBV27 and TRBJ2-5, with 8 bases aligning to TRBD1. V was clipped by 6 bases and J by 0 bases; unmatched bases: 6. This CDR3 has 15 residues. Germline CDR1 reads MNHEY; CDR2 reads SMNVEV (reference sequence). The CDR3 region has the DNA TGTGCCAGCAGGGCGGACAGGGAAAACCAAGAGACCCAGTACTTC. It encodes CASRADRENQETQYF.

V and J are TRBV27 and TRBJ2-7; TRBD1 agrees at 9 bases. There are 15 residues in the CDR3. V lost 6 bases, J lost 3 bases, and 9 bases stayed unmatched. CDR1 is MNHEY, CDR2 SMNVEV, per germline (reference sequence). CDR3 DNA sequence: TGTGCCAGCAGAACCGGGACAGGGAGGATCTACGAGCAGTACTTC. It codes for CASRTGTGRIYEQYF.

This clone has only a few counts. The rearrangement links TRBV2 to TRBJ2-5; 9 bases line up with TRBD1. CDR1 is SNHLY, CDR2 FYNNEI, per germline. J was trimmed by 5 bases and V by 1 base; bases with no gene match: 11. This CDR3 is built from 17 residues. The CDR3 is CASSEVGWGQGAETQYF. The CDR3 DNA follows: TGTGCCAGCAGTGAAGTTGGTTGGGGACAGGGCGCTGAGACCCAGTACTTC.

A word on this clone: A junction end diverges from the germline sequence, so it may reflect a read error. The chain employs TRBV6-5 and TRBJ2-2; 8 bases are shared with TRBD2. This CDR3 region has 14 residues. Germline V gene data show CDR1 as MNHEY and CDR2 as SVGAGI. The CDR3 protein is CPRPERGCTGELFF. The CDR3 DNA follows: TGCCCTCGGCCGGAGCGGGGGTGCACCGGGGAGCTGTTTTTT.

The J gene is TRBJ2-2, the V gene TRBV5-1, with 7 bases identical to TRBD2. The CDR3 totals 16 residues. The V gene's germline CDR1 is SGHRS and CDR2 YFSETQ. The J segment lost 5 bases and the V segment lost 4 bases, leaving 11 bases of the junction unmatched. DNA for the CDR3: TGCGCCAGCAGCCCCTCAGGGCGGGGGAGGACCGGGGAGCTGTTTTTT. As protein: CASSPSGRGRTGELFF.

The rearrangement links TRBV7-2 to TRBJ1-5, with TRBD1 as a possible D gene (5 bases). The CDR3 covers 13 residues. V lost 5 bases and J 6 bases, leaving 11 bases between the germline ends. The germline V gene encodes CDR1 SGHTA and CDR2 FQGNSA. CDR3 amino acids: CASSVGGVQPQHF. The CDR3 coding sequence is TGTGCCAGCAGCGTTGGAGGGGTTCAGCCCCAGCATTTT.

The V and J genes are TRBV29-1 and TRBJ2-2; D remains ambiguous. From germline, CDR1 is SQVTM and CDR2 ANQGSEA. The CDR3 is made up of 11 amino acids. Trimming cost V 6 bases and J 6 bases, with 8 bases left between them. CDR3 loop: CSVYMPGELFF. Written as DNA, the CDR3 is TGCAGCGTATACATGCCCGGGGAGCTGTTTTTT.

This chain links TRBV6-6 with TRBJ1-4, with 9 nucleotides matching TRBD1. The germline V gene has CDR1 MNHNY and CDR2 SVGAGI (reference sequence). J lost 13 bases, V lost 5 bases, and 8 bases had no gene match. CDR3 length equals 13 residues. DNA of the CDR3: TGTGCCAGCAGTGGGGACAGGGTTATGGGACTGTTTTTT. This gives the protein CASSGDRVMGLFF.

This clone was observed a handful of times. V usage is TRBV12-3 or TRBV12-4 and J usage is TRBJ2-7; D unclear. V gave up 8 bases and J gave up 6 bases, with 11 bases separating them. The length of the CDR3 is 11 residues. CDR3 DNA sequence: TGTGCCAGCGGGCCCTTGGGCGAGCAGTACTTC. Protein product: CASGPLGEQYF.

This clone was counted a few times. The chain recombines TRBV10-1 with TRBJ1-6; D not resolved. Trimming shortened V by 7 bases and J by 0 bases, and 7 bases separated the two germline ends. The CDR3 contains 14 residues. CDR1 and CDR2 from the germline V gene are WNHNN and SYGVQD (reference sequence). For the CDR3, the DNA is TGCGCCAGCAATGGCCGCTCCTATAATTCACCCCTCCACTTT. This translates into CASNGRSYNSPLHF.

The CDR3 spells CASSSLRRDYEKLFF. The CDR3 nucleotides are TGTGCCAGCAGTTCCCTCCGTAGGGACTATGAAAAACTGTTTTTT. The rearrangement links TRBV28 to TRBJ1-4, with a possible D match to TRBD1 (5 bases). The CDR3 covers 15 residues. Trimming removed 4 bases from V and 6 bases from J, with 15 bases in between. CDR1 MDHEN and CDR2 SYDVKM come from the germline V gene.

The V gene is TRBV19, the J gene TRBJ2-1; 11 bases line up with TRBD2. From germline, CDR1 is LNHDA and CDR2 SQIVND (reference sequence). The CDR3 spans 15 residues. J was trimmed by 9 bases and V by 3 bases; bases with no gene match: 7. The CDR3 is CASSILSGGAGEQFF. The CDR3 bases are TGTGCCAGTAGTATTCTTAGCGGGGGGGCAGGTGAGCAGTTCTTC.